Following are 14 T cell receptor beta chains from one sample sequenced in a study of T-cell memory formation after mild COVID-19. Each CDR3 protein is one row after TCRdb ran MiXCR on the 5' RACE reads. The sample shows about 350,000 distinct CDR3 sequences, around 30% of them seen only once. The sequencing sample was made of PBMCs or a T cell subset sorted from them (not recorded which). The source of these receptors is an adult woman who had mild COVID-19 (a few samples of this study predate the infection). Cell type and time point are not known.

The CDR3 loop reads CASSYGGWDRANEQFF. The CDR3 DNA is TGTGCCAGCAGTTACGGTGGGTGGGACAGGGCCAATGAGCAGTTCTTC. V gene TRBV6-5 combines with J gene TRBJ2-1; the match to TRBD1 covers 9 bases. The V gene's germline CDR1 is MNHEY and CDR2 SVGAGI. The CDR3 is made up of 16 amino acids. Trimming at V came to 2 bases and at J to 6 bases, leaving 8 bases not matched to a gene.

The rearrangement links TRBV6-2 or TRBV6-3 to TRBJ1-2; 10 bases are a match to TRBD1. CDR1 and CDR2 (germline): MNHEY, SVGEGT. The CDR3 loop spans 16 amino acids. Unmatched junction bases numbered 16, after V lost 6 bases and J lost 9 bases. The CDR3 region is CASSPIHFGTGDRYTF. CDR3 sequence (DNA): TGTGCCAGCAGCCCCATCCACTTCGGGACAGGGGATCGCTACACCTTC.

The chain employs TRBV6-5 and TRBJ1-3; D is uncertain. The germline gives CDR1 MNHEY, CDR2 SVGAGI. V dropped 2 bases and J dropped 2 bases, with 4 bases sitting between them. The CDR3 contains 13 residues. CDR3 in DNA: TGTGCCAGCAGTTACAACCCTGGAAACACCATATATTTT. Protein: CASSYNPGNTIYF.

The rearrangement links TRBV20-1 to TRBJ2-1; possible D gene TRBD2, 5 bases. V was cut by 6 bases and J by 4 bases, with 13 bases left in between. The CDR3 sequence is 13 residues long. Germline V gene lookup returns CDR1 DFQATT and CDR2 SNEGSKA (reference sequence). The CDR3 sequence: CSAWERTYNEQFF. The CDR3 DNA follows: TGCAGTGCCTGGGAGCGGACGTACAATGAGCAGTTCTTC.

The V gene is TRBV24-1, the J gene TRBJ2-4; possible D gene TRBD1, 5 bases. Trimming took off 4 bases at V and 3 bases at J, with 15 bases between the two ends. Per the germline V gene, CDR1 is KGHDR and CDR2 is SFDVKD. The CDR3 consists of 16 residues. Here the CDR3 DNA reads TGTGCCACCAGTGACTACGGACACCCCGGCAAAAACATTCAGTACTTC. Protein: CATSDYGHPGKNIQYF.

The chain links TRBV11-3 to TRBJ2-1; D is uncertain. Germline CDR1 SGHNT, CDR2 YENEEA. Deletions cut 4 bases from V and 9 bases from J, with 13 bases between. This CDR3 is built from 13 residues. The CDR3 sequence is CASSSLKGGEQFF. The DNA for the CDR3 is TGTGCCAGCAGCTCGCTGAAGGGCGGTGAGCAGTTCTTC.

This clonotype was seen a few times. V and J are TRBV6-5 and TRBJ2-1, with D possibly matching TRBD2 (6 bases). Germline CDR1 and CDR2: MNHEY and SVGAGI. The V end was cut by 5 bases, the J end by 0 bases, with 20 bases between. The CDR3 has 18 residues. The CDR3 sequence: CASSTRLSGPSSYNEQFF. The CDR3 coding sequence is TGTGCCAGCAGTACCCGGCTTAGCGGACCCAGCTCCTACAATGAGCAGTTCTTC.

In nucleotides, the CDR3 is TGTGCCAGCACTAGGACAGGGGGCAACTACGAGCAGTACTTC. Translation gives CASTRTGGNYEQYF. The chain has TRBV12-3 or TRBV12-4 and TRBJ2-7; 11 bases line up with TRBD1. Trimming took 7 bases from V and 3 from J; bases not matched to a gene: 5. The CDR3 is made up of 14 amino acids.

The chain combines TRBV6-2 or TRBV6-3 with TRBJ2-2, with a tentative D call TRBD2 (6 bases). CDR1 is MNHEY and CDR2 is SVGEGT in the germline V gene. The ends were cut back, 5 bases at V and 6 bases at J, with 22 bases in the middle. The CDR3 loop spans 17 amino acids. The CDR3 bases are TGTGCCAGCAGTCCTTTAAGGAGGGGTTTGGGGCCCGGGGAGCTGTTTTTT. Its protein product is CASSPLRRGLGPGELFF.

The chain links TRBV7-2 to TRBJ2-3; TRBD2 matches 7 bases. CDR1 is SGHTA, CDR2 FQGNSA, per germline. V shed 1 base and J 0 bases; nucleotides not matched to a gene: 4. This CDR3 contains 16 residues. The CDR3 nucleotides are TGTGCCAGCAGCTTAGGGGGGAGGGCCAGCACAGATACGCAGTATTTT. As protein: CASSLGGRASTDTQYF.

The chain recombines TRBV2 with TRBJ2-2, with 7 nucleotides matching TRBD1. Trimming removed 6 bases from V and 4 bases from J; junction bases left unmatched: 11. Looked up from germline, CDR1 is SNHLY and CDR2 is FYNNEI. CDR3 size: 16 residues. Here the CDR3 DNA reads TGTGCCAGCAGCGGAAACAGGGGAGTGAGCACCGGGGAGCTGTTTTTT. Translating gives CASSGNRGVSTGELFF. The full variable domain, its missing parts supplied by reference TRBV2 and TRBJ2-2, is EPEVTQTPSHQVTQMGQEVILRCVPISNHLYFYWYRQILGQKVEFLVSFYNNEISEKSEIFDDQFSVERPDGSNFTLKIRSTKLEDSAMYFCASSGNRGVSTGELFFGEGSRLTVL.

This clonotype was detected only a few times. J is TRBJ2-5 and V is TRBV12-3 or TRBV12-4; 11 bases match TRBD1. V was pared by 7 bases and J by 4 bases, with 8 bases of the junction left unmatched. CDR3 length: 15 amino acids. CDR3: CASTSDRGPRETQYF. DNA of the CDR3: TGTGCCAGCACCTCGGACAGGGGGCCTCGAGAGACCCAGTACTTC.

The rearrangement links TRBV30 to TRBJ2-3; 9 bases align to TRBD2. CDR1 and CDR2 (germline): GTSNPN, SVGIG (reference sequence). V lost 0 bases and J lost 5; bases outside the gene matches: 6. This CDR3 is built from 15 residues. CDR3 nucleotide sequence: TGTGCCTGGAGTGTCGGCGGGGGGGCCGGAGATACGCAGTATTTT. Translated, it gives CAWSVGGGAGDTQYF.

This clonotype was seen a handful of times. CDR3 protein: CASSLFLTTYEQYF. As DNA, the CDR3 is TGTGCCAGCAGCTTGTTCCTGACAACCTACGAGCAGTACTTC. This sequence joins TRBV5-6 and TRBJ2-7; D not resolved. Trimming took 1 base from V and 2 from J, leaving 10 bases between them. The CDR3 spans 14 residues. Germline V gene lookup returns CDR1 SGHDT and CDR2 YYEEEE.